This TCR beta chain was found in a study of T cell responses to AZD1222 COVID-19 vaccine. This CDR3 contains 14 residues. Germline-derived CDR1 and CDR2 are SGHTA and FQGNSA. V lost 4 bases, J lost 3 bases, and 6 bases stayed unmatched. Profiled with immunoSEQ multiplex PCR; TCRdb holds only in-frame clones, not every one. Of 250,000 to 300,000 clones detected, 94% appear once; the ten largest clones hold 0.55%. The chain combines TRBV7-2 with TRBJ2-7; 7 bases map to TRBD2. Sequenced material: peripheral blood, taken 28 days after the second AZD1222 dose. This sequence originates from an adult who received the AZD1222 COVID-19 vaccine. The CDR3 protein is CASSYGGGNYEQYF. Here the CDR3 DNA reads TGTGCCAGCAGCTACGGGGGAGGGAACTACGAGCAGTACTTC.